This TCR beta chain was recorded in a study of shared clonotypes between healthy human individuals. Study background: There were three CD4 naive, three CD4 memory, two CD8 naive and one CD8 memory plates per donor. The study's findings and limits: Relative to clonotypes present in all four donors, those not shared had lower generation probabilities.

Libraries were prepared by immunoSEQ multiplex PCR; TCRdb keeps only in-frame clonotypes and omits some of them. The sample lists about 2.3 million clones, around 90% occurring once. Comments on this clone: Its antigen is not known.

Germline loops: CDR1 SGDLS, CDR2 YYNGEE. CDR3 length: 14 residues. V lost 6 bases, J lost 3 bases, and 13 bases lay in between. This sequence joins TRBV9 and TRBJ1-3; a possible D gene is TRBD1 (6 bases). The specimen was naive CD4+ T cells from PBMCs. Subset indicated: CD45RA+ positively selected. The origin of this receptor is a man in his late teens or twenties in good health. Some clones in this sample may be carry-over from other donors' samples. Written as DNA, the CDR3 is TGTGCCAGCAAGGGGGACGGCGTTGGAAACACCATATATTTT. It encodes CASKGDGVGNTIYF.